This T cell receptor beta chain emerged from a study of T cell responses to AZD1222 COVID-19 vaccine. Study observations and caveats: Baseline serostatus was positive in only a handful of AZD1222 recipients.

The CDR3 loop spans 12 amino acids. Deletions cut 4 bases from V and 4 bases from J, with 10 bases between. Germline loops: CDR1 SQVTM, CDR2 ANQGSEA. Comments on this clone: Its target is not known.

Method: immunoSEQ multiplex PCR; TCRdb's copy keeps in-frame clones and lacks some. The data show around 140,000 clones, 85% to 95% seen once. The specimen comprised peripheral blood, sampled after recovery from COVID-19. The chain recombines TRBV29-1 with TRBJ1-2, with D hard to call. The receptor comes from an adult who had recovered from COVID-19. The DNA for the CDR3 is TGCAGCGTTGGGGAACAGACCTATGGCTACACCTTC. It codes for CSVGEQTYGYTF.